This T cell receptor beta chain was identified during a study of CD8 T cells in ankylosing spondylitis (dated by TCRdb to about 2017). Broadly, across the study: The study set out to find disease-linked TCR variants by profiling T cell receptor beta repertoires in ankylosing spondylitis patients and healthy donors. In total, the full study cohort was made up of roughly 110 healthy donors and more than 20 ankylosing spondylitis patients. Peripheral blood was sampled, and synovial fluid was additionally collected from ankylosing spondylitis patients. Findings and caveats that apply to the study as a whole: Some motif variants had previously been reported in the synovial fluid and blood of reactive arthritis patients, which suggests shared mechanisms of disease initiation. The disease-linked clones were reported as significantly enriched in matched synovial fluid samples from ankylosing spondylitis patients. A TCR beta motif made up of several highly homologous amino acid variants appeared to be characteristic of blood from ankylosing spondylitis patients. A CD8+ phenotype was shown by the disease-linked clones, which were found at relatively low frequencies in peripheral blood.

From the cysteine up to the phenylalanine, the CDR3 has a length of 13 residues. Solely the CDR3 DNA is kept, with 39 bases framed from the first base. For this chain, trimming is 5 bases at the V end and 6 bases at the J end, and the number of junction bases without a gene match is 3. For CDR1 and CDR2, the germline V gene lists LGHNA and YSLEER. For this clonotype: This clone's antigen is unknown. Base qualities are not recorded, but no much larger clone differs from it by a single base.

Sequencing took place on an Illumina HiSeq 2500. Quantitative 5'-RACE with molecular barcodes was the method used to prepare the TCR beta libraries. The paper's data handling went like this. A new computational method, built on a probabilistic model of VDJ rearrangement, was used to identify disease-linked TCR variants. TCRdb trimmed the raw reads at Q25, called clones with MiXCR and kept productive beta chains. Every entry covers one CDR3 protein and lists the most common genes and DNA from its rows. For this entry, the V and J calls and clone size follow TCRdb and not the study's own pipeline. The sample table lists approximately 140,000 distinct CDR3 sequences, about a sixth of them with a count of one. Roughly a third of the sample belongs to the ten largest clones.

This receptor was identified in a male donor with ankylosing spondylitis. The chain uses TRBV4-3 and TRBJ1-1; 10 bases in the middle match TRBD1. Sequencing was performed on blood, either unsorted or a sorted T cell fraction (not recorded which). The CDR3 reads CASSEGQGAEAFF. The bases read TGCGCCAGCAGCGAAGGACAGGGGGCTGAAGCTTTCTTT.